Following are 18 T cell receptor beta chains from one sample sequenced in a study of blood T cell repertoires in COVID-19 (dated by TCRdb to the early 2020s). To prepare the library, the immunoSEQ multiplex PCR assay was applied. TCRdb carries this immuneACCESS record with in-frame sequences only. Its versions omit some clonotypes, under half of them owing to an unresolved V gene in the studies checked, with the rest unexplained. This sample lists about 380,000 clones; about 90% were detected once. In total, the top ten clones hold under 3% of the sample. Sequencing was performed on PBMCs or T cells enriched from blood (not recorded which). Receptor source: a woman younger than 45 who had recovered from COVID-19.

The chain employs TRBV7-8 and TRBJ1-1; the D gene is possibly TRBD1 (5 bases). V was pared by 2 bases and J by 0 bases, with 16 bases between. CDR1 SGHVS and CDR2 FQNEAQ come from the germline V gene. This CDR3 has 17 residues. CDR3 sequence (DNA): TGTGCCAGCAGCTTACGGGGGGGGGATGTAATGAACACTGAAGCTTTCTTT. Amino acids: CASSLRGGDVMNTEAFF.

This CDR3 reads CASSLAGGHQETQYF. CDR3 nucleotide sequence: TGTGCCAGCAGCTTAGCAGGGGGCCACCAAGAGACCCAGTACTTC. The chain links TRBV7-6 to TRBJ2-5, with 7 bases fitting TRBD1. Germline V lookup: CDR1 SGHVS, CDR2 FNYEAQ. The CDR3 covers 15 residues. J lost 0 bases, V lost 0 bases, and 1 base had no gene match.

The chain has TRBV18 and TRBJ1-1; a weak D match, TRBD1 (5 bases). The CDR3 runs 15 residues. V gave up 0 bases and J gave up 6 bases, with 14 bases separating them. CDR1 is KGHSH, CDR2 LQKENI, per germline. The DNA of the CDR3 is TGTGCCAGCTCACCACCATGGCAGGGTAGGGCTGAAGCTTTCTTT. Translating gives CASSPPWQGRAEAFF.

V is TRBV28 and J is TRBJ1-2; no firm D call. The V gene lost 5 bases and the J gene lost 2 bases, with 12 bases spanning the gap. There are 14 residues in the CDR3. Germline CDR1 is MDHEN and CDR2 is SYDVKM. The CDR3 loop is CASSDGLRNYGYTF. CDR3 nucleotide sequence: TGTGCCAGCAGTGACGGACTGAGGAACTATGGCTACACCTTC.

This chain's CDR3 is CASSQDGGLSNQPQHF. In nucleotides, the CDR3 is TGTGCCAGCAGCCAGGACGGAGGTCTTAGCAATCAGCCCCAGCATTTT. V is TRBV5-6 and J is TRBJ1-5; no clear D. Germline V gene lookup returns CDR1 SGHDT and CDR2 YYEEEE. The CDR3 has 16 residues. The ends were cut back, 4 bases at V and 0 bases at J, with 14 bases in the middle.

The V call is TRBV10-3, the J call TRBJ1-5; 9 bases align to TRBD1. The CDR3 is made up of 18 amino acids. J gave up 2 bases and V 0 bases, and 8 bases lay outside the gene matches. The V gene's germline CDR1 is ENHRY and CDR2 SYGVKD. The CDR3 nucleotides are TGTGCCATCAGTGAGTCATTTGGGGGACAGGGCGGCAATCAGCCCCAGCATTTT. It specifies CAISESFGGQGGNQPQHF.

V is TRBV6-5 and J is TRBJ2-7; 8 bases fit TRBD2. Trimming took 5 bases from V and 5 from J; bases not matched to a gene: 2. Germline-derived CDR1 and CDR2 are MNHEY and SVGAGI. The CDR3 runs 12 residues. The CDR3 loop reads CASSRGGHEQYF. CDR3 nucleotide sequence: TGTGCCAGCAGTCGGGGGGGCCACGAGCAGTACTTC.

CDR3 in DNA: TGTGCCACCAGCAGCTTTGGGGCGTTCAATGAGCAGTTCTTC. It codes for CATSSFGAFNEQFF. The rearrangement links TRBV15 to TRBJ2-1; weak D call: TRBD1 (5 bases). Trimming took off 3 bases at V and 6 bases at J, with 12 bases between the two ends. The length of the CDR3 is 14 residues. The germline gives CDR1 LNHNV, CDR2 YYDKDF (reference sequence).

For the CDR3, the DNA is TGCGCCAGCAGCCCGAAGGTACAGGGTAACAATGAGCAGTTCTTC. As protein: CASSPKVQGNNEQFF. The chain links TRBV4-1 to TRBJ2-1; a possible D gene is TRBD1 (6 bases). V was pared by 4 bases and J by 5 bases, with 15 bases between. CDR1 is MGHRA, CDR2 YSYEKL, per germline. The CDR3 runs 15 residues.

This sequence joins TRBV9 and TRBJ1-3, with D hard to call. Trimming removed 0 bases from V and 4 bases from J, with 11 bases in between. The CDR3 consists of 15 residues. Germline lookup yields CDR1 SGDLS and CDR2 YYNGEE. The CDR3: CASSVGRATGNTIYF. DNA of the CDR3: TGTGCCAGCAGCGTAGGGCGGGCAACGGGAAACACCATATATTTT.

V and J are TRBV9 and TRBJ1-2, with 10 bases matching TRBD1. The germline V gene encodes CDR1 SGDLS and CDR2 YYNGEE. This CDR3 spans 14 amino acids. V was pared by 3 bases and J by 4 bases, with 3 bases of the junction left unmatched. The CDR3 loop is CASSGRDRGYGYTF. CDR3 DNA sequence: TGTGCCAGCAGCGGCCGGGACAGGGGCTATGGCTACACCTTC.

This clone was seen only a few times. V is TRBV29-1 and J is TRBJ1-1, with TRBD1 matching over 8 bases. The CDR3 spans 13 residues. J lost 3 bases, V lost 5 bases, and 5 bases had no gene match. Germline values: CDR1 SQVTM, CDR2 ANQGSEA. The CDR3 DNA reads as TGCAGCGTTTTGGGACAGGCGGACACTGAAGCTTTCTTT. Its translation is CSVLGQADTEAFF.

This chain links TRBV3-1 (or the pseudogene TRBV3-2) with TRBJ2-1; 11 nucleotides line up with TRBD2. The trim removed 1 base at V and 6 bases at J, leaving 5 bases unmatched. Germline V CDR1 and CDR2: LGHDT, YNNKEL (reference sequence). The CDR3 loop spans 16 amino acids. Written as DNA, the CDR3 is TGTGCCAGCAGCCAAGGCGGGGGACTAGCGGCCAATGAGCAGTTCTTC. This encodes CASSQGGGLAANEQFF.

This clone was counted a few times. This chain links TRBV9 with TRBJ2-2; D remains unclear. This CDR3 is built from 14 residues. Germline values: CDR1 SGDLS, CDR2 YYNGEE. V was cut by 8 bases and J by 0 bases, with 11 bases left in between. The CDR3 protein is CASSDWPNTGELFF. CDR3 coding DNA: TGTGCCAGTTCTGACTGGCCGAACACCGGGGAGCTGTTTTTT.

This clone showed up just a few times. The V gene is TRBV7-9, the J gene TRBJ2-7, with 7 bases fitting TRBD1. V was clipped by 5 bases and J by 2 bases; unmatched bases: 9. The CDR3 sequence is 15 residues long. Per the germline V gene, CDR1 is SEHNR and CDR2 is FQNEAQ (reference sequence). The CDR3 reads CASSPPGTETYEQYF. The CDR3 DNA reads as TGTGCCAGCAGCCCCCCAGGGACAGAAACCTACGAGCAGTACTTC.

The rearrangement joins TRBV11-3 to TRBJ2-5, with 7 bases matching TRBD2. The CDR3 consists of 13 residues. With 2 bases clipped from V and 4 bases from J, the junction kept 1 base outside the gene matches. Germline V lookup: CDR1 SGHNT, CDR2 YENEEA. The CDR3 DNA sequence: TGTGCCAGCAGCTTAATAGCGGGAGAGACCCAGTACTTC. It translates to CASSLIAGETQYF.

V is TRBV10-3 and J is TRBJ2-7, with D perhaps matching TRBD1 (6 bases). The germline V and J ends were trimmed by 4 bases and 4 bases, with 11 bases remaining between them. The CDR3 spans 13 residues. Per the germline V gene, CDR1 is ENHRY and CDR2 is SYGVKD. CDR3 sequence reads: CAISGQGQYEQYF. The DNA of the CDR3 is TGTGCCATCAGTGGCCAAGGACAGTACGAGCAGTACTTC.

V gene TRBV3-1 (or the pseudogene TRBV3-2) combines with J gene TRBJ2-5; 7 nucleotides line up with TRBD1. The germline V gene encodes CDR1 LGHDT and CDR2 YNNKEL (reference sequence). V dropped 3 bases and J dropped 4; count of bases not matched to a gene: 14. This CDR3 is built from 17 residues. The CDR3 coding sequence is TGTGCCAGCAGCCAGGCGAGAGCGTTAGGGGGCAGAGAGACCCAGTACTTC. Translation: CASSQARALGGRETQYF.